Given below is one T cell receptor beta chain in context. Its antigen is undetermined. The amount of total RNA extracted per sample was at least 6 micrograms. The sample comes from a study of blood T cells in healthy people across ages. For the second PCR, which ran for about 6 to 11 cycles, a sample-barcoded 5' primer and a J-beta primer mix were used. TCRdb processed the 5' RACE reads anew with MiXCR; each CDR3 protein has one entry. The sample comprises more than 550,000 distinct CDR3 sequences, 22% of which are singletons, and about 22% rests with the top ten. The study, taken as a whole, reports: Higher diversity, along with more naive CD4+ cells, distinguished long-lived donors from aged donors. It was not possible, with unsorted PBMCs, to conclusively compare naive and antigen-experienced cells.

Input material: blood. This clonotype was obtained from an older man in good health.

CDR3 in amino acids: CASSQTSGFGEQFF. The DNA for the CDR3 is TGCGCCAGCAGCCAGACTAGCGGGTTCGGGGAGCAGTTCTTC. The chain links TRBV5-1 to TRBJ2-1; 10 bases map to TRBD2. There are 14 residues in the CDR3. In germline, CDR1 is SGHRS, CDR2 YFSETQ. The V gene end was trimmed by 4 bases and the J gene end by 10 bases; junction bases not matched to a gene: 8.